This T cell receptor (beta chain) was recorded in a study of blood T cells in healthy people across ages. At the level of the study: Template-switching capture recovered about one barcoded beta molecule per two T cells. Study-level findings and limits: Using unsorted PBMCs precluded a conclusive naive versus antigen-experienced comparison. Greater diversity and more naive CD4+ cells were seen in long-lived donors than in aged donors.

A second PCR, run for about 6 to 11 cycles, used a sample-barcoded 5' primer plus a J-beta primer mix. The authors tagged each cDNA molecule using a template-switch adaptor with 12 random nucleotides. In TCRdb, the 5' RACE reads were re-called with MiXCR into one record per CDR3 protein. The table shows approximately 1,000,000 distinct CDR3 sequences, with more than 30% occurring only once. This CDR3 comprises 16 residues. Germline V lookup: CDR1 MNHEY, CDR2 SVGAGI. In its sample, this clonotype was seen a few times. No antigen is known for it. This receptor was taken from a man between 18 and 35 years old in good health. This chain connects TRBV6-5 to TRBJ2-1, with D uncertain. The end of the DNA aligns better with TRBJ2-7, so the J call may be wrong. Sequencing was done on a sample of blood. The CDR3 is CASSYDSKPVDNEQYF. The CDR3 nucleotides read TGTGCCAGCAGTTATGATTCCAAACCAGTCGACAATGAGCAGTACTTC.